A single sample gave rise to the 25 T cell receptor beta chains below, sequenced in a study of sequential checkpoint blockade in melanoma. Treatment of the sample: randomized to nivolumab then ipilimumab (arm A) or the reverse (arm B). The method was immunoSEQ multiplex PCR; TCRdb's version includes in-frame clones alone and lacks a portion of them. The sample contains 25,000 to 30,000 clones, roughly 81% of which appear only once. The sequencing used CD8+ T cells sorted from blood (inferred from file names), collected from a patient given nivolumab and ipilimumab in sequence. The receptors here all came from a human donor with melanoma.

The chain recombines TRBV6-5 with TRBJ1-6; D remains unclear. V gave up 7 bases and J gave up 14 bases, with 15 bases separating them. Germline lookup yields CDR1 MNHEY and CDR2 SVGAGI. The CDR3 loop spans 12 amino acids. The CDR3 reads CASTMIGTALHF. The CDR3 nucleotides read TGTGCCAGCACTATGATAGGAACAGCCCTCCACTTT.

The rearrangement joins TRBV27 to TRBJ2-5, with 10 bases that match TRBD2. J lost 2 bases, V lost 6 bases, and 6 bases had no gene match. Germline loops: CDR1 MNHEY, CDR2 SMNVEV (reference sequence). CDR3 size: 15 residues. CDR3 in DNA: TGTGCCAGCAGACCCCTAGCGGGGGTTCAAGAGACCCAGTACTTC. Amino acid sequence: CASRPLAGVQETQYF.

This chain links TRBV19 with TRBJ1-1, with a possible D match to TRBD1 (6 bases). CDR3 length equals 16 residues. Per the germline V gene, CDR1 is LNHDA and CDR2 is SQIVND (reference sequence). V was shortened by 5 bases and J by 0 bases, with 16 bases between the two germline ends. The CDR3 region has the DNA TGTGCCAGTAGTGACAGGAGGCAGCTCATGAACACTGAAGCTTTCTTT. It specifies CASSDRRQLMNTEAFF.

The V gene is TRBV7-8, the J gene TRBJ1-2; the match to TRBD1 covers 8 bases. The CDR3 totals 17 residues. Germline CDR1 SGHVS, CDR2 FQNEAQ. Trimming at V came to 2 bases and at J to 4 bases, leaving 12 bases not matched to a gene. The CDR3: CASSLPTDREVGYGYTF. The CDR3 DNA reads as TGTGCCAGCAGCTTACCTACGGACAGGGAGGTTGGCTATGGCTACACCTTC.

The gene calls are TRBV6-4 and TRBJ2-3; D may be TRBD2 (5 bases). There are 15 residues in the CDR3. Between the trimmed V and J ends, which lost 5 bases and 0 bases, there was a span of 12 bases. Germline V gene sequence: CDR1 MRHNA, CDR2 SNTAGT. Written as DNA, the CDR3 is TGTGCCAGCAGTCCACTTGCGGGCAGCACAGATACGCAGTATTTT. It encodes CASSPLAGSTDTQYF.

The rearrangement uses TRBV5-4 and TRBJ1-1; 9 bases are a match to TRBD1. The J segment lost 5 bases and the V segment lost 0 bases, leaving 2 bases of the junction unmatched. CDR1 is SGHNT, CDR2 YYREEE, per germline (reference sequence). The CDR3 length is 14 residues. CDR3 amino acids: CASSLGGTGTEAFF. CDR3 bases: TGTGCCAGCAGCTTGGGCGGGACAGGGACTGAAGCTTTCTTT.

This sequence joins TRBV4-3 and TRBJ2-5; 14 bases map to TRBD2. The J call could be wrong; TRBJ2-7 is a better fit for the DNA end. The CDR3 has 15 amino acids. Germline values: CDR1 LGHNA, CDR2 YSLEER. The CDR3 sequence: CASSLGTSGRYEQYF. CDR3 nucleotides: TGCGCCAGCAGCCTGGGGACTAGCGGGAGATACGAGCAGTACTTC.

The chain is built from TRBV14 and TRBJ1-1; D uncertain. The CDR3 totals 14 residues. Germline CDR1 reads SGHDN; CDR2 reads FVKESK. Trimming removed 5 bases at V and 3 bases at J, with 13 bases between. In nucleotides, the CDR3 is TGTGCCAGCAGCGCAACGGGGAGCCACACTGAAGCTTTCTTT. Encoded protein: CASSATGSHTEAFF.

This rearrangement joins TRBV19 to TRBJ1-1; D not certain. The ends were cut back, 0 bases at V and 1 base at J, with 9 bases in the middle. The CDR3 length is 15 residues. Germline V gives CDR1 LNHDA, CDR2 SQIVND (reference sequence). The CDR3 DNA follows: TGTGCCAGTAGTATAGATCCGGGTGCGAACACTGAAGCTTTCTTT. Translating it yields CASSIDPGANTEAFF.

The rearrangement uses TRBV28 and TRBJ2-7; 9 bases align to TRBD1. J gave up 2 bases and V 5 bases, and 1 base lay outside the gene matches. CDR1 is MDHEN, CDR2 SYDVKM, per germline. CDR3 size: 13 residues. The CDR3 reads CASSTGGPYEQYF. CDR3 in DNA: TGTGCCAGCAGTACAGGGGGCCCCTACGAGCAGTACTTC.

The chain combines TRBV2 with TRBJ1-2; D ambiguous. V was pared by 10 bases and J by 0 bases, with 18 bases between. Per germline, CDR1 SNHLY and CDR2 FYNNEI. The CDR3 extends over 15 amino acids. CDR3 sequence: CATHSGGPANYGYTF. In DNA form, the CDR3 reads TGTGCCACCCACTCTGGAGGGCCAGCTAACTATGGCTACACCTTC.

V gene TRBV4-1 combines with J gene TRBJ1-2; 9 bases match TRBD1. This CDR3 spans 16 amino acids. The ends lost 1 base at V and 5 bases at J; junction bases unmatched: 8. Germline lookup yields CDR1 MGHRA and CDR2 YSYEKL. In nucleotides, the CDR3 is TGCGCCAGCAGCCAAGGTATTTGGGACAGGGCATATGGCTACACCTTC. This gives the protein CASSQGIWDRAYGYTF.

The rearrangement joins TRBV19 to TRBJ1-6, with a possible D match to TRBD1 (5 bases). The CDR3 spans 15 residues. Germline V gives CDR1 LNHDA, CDR2 SQIVND (reference sequence). V gave up 5 bases and J gave up 10 bases, with 18 bases separating them. The DNA of the CDR3 is TGTGCCAGTAGTCCGGAGCGGGCCGGGGGGTCACCCCTCCACTTT. Protein: CASSPERAGGSPLHF. Filled out from reference TRBV19 and TRBJ1-6, the complete variable domain reads DGGITQSPKYLFRKEGQNVTLSCEQNLNHDAMYWYRQDPGQGLRLIYYSQIVNDFQKGDIAEGYSVSREKKESFPLTVTSAQKNPTAFYLCASSPERAGGSPLHFGNGTRLTVT.

This clone was seen once. This sequence joins TRBV4-1 and TRBJ2-7; perhaps TRBD2 as D (6 bases). V lost 3 bases and J 4 bases, leaving 10 bases between the germline ends. CDR1 is MGHRA and CDR2 is YSYEKL in the germline V gene. The CDR3 covers 13 residues. CDR3 nucleotide sequence: TGCGCCAGCAGCCAGACGCGGGGTTACGAGCAGTACTTC. This sequence encodes CASSQTRGYEQYF.

Details on this clone: In this CDR3 the conserved last residue, phenylalanine or tryptophan, is missing, so a read error is likely. Because the CDR3's place on the DNA is in doubt, the DNA is left out and the CDR3 is given as listed by TCRdb. The V call is TRBV20-1, the J call TRBJ2-3; the D call of TRBD2 is as the table states it, not checked on the DNA. The CDR3 region is 10 residues in length, termini included. CDR1 DFQATT and CDR2 SNEGSKA come from the germline V gene (reference sequence). This chain's CDR3 is CSARDLGLAL.

The rearrangement links TRBV19 to TRBJ2-1, with a tentative D call TRBD1 (6 bases). CDR1 LNHDA and CDR2 SQIVND come from the germline V gene (reference sequence). V gave up 4 bases and J gave up 7 bases, with 17 bases separating them. The CDR3 runs to 15 residues. The CDR3 DNA sequence: TGTGCCAGTAGTACCGGGCCAGGGGCGAATAATGAGCAGTTCTTC. Its protein product is CASSTGPGANNEQFF.

The rearrangement joins TRBV5-1 to TRBJ2-2; D call uncertain. Per germline, CDR1 SGHRS and CDR2 YFSETQ. CDR3 length equals 12 residues. V lost 4 bases and J lost 4, with 5 bases in between. The CDR3 sequence is CASSERTGELFF. The CDR3 DNA sequence: TGCGCCAGCAGCGAGCGCACCGGGGAGCTGTTTTTT.

The rearrangement uses TRBV7-2 and TRBJ1-5; D uncertain. There are 14 residues in the CDR3. CDR1 is SGHTA and CDR2 is FQGNSA in the germline V gene. Trimming left V 5 bases short and J 6 bases short, with 14 bases between. The CDR3 nucleotides read TGTGCCAGCAGCCCAAGCCACGGGGTTCAGCCCCAGCATTTT. This gives the protein CASSPSHGVQPQHF.

This clone has only one observation. This chain connects TRBV9 to TRBJ2-1; TRBD2 matches 9 bases. The CDR3 contains 13 residues. Germline V gives CDR1 SGDLS, CDR2 YYNGEE. Trimming cost V 5 bases and J 8 bases; bases outside gene matches: 5. The CDR3 DNA is TGTGCCAGCAGTATTACTAGCGGGCATGAGCAGTTCTTC. It specifies CASSITSGHEQFF.

This chain joins TRBV28 and TRBJ1-1; D gene uncertain. Germline assignment: CDR1 MDHEN and CDR2 SYDVKM. Between the trimmed V and J ends, which lost 4 bases and 3 bases, there was a span of 12 bases. CDR3 length: 14 amino acids. The CDR3 region is CASSSGYPDTEAFF. In nucleotides, the CDR3 is TGTGCCAGCAGTTCGGGGTACCCGGACACTGAAGCTTTCTTT.

This chain links TRBV4-2 with TRBJ2-1, with 11 bases fitting TRBD2. After removal of 2 bases from V and 6 bases from J, the junction contained 6 bases not matched to a gene. The CDR3 contains 16 residues. CDR1 is LGHNA, CDR2 YNFKEQ, per germline. The CDR3 nucleotides are TGTGCCAGCAGCCAATCACAGGGGACTAGCGGCAATGAGCAGTTCTTC. Translated: CASSQSQGTSGNEQFF.

This chain connects TRBV6-4 to TRBJ2-3; no definite D call. The CDR3 is 13 residues long. V lost 2 bases to trimming and J lost 1 base, with 4 bases between them. Per the germline V gene, CDR1 is MRHNA and CDR2 is SNTAGT. CDR3 region: CASSDGGTDTQYF. DNA for the CDR3: TGTGCCAGCAGTGACGGAGGCACAGATACGCAGTATTTT.

The chain recombines TRBV4-3 with TRBJ2-2; TRBD2 aligns across 7 bases. The V segment lost 1 base and the J segment 0 bases; nucleotides outside the gene matches: 2. Germline CDR1 LGHNA, CDR2 YSLEER. This CDR3 region has 16 residues. CDR3 protein: CASSQVGGTNTGELFF. CDR3 in DNA: TGCGCCAGCAGCCAAGTCGGGGGGACGAACACCGGGGAGCTGTTTTTT.

The gene calls are TRBV19 and TRBJ1-6; a weak D match, TRBD1 (6 bases). Germline values: CDR1 LNHDA, CDR2 SQIVND (reference sequence). This CDR3 contains 16 residues. The ends were cut back, 9 bases at V and 5 bases at J, with 20 bases in the middle. The CDR3 region is CASEGEGRGDNSPLHF. The CDR3 DNA reads as TGTGCCAGCGAAGGGGAGGGCAGGGGAGATAATTCACCCCTCCACTTT.

This clone was seen a handful of times. V usage is TRBV19 and J usage is TRBJ2-7, with D maybe TRBD2 (6 bases). V lost 3 bases and J 5 bases, leaving 8 bases between the germline ends. The germline V gene has CDR1 LNHDA and CDR2 SQIVND (reference sequence). This CDR3 comprises 12 residues. The CDR3 DNA reads as TGTGCCAGTAGTATCGGAGGGGACGAGCAGTACTTC. As protein: CASSIGGDEQYF.